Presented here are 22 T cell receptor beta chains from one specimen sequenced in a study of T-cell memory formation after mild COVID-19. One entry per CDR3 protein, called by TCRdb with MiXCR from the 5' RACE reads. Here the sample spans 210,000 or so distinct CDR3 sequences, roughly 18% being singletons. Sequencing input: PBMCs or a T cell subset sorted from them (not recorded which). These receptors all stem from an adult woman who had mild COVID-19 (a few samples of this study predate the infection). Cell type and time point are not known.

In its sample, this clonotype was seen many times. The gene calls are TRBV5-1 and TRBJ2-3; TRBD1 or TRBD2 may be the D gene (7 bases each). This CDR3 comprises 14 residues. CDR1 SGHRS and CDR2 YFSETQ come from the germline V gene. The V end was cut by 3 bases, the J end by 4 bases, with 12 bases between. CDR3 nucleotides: TGCGCCAGCAGCTCGGGGGGACAGTCAGATACGCAGTATTTT. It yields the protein CASSSGGQSDTQYF. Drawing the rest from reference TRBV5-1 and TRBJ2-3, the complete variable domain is KAGVTQTPRYLIKTRGQQVTLSCSPISGHRSVSWYQQTPGQGLQFLFEYFSETQRNKGNFPGRFSGRQFSNSRSEMNVSTLELGDSALYLCASSSGGQSDTQYFGPGTRLTVL.

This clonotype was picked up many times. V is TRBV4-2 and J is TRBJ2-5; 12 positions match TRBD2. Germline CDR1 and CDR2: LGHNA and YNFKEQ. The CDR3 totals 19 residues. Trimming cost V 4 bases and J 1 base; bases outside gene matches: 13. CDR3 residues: CASSPATLAGGAFQETQYF. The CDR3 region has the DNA TGTGCCAGCAGCCCTGCGACTCTAGCGGGGGGGGCATTCCAAGAGACCCAGTACTTC.

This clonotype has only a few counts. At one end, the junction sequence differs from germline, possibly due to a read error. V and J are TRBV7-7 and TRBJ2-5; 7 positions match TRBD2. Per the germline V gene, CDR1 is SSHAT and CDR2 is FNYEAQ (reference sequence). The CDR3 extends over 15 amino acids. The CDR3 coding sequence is TGTGCTAGCAGCCTAGGGGCTAGCGGAGCTGAGACCCAGTACTTC. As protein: CASSLGASGAETQYF.

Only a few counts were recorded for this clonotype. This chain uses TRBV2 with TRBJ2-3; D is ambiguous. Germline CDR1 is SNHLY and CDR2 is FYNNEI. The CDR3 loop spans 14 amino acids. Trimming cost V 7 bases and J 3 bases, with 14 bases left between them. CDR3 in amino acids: CASKEPGHTDTQYF. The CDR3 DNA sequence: TGTGCCAGCAAAGAACCTGGGCATACAGATACGCAGTATTTT.

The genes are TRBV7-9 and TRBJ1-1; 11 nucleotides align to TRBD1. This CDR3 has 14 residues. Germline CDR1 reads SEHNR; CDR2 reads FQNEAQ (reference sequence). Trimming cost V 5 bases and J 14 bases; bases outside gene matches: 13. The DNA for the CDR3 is TGTGCCAGCAGCCCCCACGGGGGGGGACAGGGGGAATTCTTT. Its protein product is CASSPHGGGQGEFF.

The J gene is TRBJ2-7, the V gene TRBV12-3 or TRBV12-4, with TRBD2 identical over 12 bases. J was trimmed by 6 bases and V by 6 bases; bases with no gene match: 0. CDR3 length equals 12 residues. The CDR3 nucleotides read TGTGCCAGCAGACTAGCGGGAGGCGAGCAGTACTTC. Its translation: CASRLAGGEQYF.

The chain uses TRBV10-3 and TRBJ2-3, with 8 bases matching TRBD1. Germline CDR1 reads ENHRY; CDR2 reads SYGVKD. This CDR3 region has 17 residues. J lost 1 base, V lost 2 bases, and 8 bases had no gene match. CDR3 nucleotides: TGTGCCATCAGTGAGCGAAACAGGGGGGCCCGCACAGATACGCAGTATTTT. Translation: CAISERNRGARTDTQYF.

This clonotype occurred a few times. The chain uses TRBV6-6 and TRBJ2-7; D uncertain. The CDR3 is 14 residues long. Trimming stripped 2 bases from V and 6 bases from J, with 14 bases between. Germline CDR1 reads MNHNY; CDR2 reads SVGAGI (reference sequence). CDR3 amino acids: CASSYDGGRGEQYF. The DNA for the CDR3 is TGTGCCAGCAGTTACGACGGCGGACGCGGCGAGCAGTACTTC.

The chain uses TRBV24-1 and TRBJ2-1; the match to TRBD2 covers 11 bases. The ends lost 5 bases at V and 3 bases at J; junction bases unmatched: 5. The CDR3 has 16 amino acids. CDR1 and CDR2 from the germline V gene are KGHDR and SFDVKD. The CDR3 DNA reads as TGTGCCACCAGTGGTACCGGGACTAGCGGCTACAATGAGCAGTTCTTC. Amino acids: CATSGTGTSGYNEQFF.

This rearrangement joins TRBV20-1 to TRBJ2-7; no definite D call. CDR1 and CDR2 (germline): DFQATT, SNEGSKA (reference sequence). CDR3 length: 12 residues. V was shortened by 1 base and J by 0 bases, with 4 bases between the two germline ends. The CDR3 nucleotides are TGCAGTGCTAGAGTGGTCTCCTACGAGCAGTACTTC. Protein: CSARVVSYEQYF.

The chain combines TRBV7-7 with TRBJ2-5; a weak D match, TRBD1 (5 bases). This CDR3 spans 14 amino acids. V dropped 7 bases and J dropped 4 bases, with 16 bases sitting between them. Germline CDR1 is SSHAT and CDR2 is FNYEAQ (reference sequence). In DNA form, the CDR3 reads TGTGCCAGCATCCCTATAGTCCAGGGAGAGACCCAGTACTTC. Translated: CASIPIVQGETQYF.

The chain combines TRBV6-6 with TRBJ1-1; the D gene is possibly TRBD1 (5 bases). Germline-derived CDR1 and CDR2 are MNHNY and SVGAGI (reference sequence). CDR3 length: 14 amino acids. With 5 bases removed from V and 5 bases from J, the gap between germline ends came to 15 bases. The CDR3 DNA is TGTGCCAGCAGTGGGGTATGGGGGGGAACTGAAGCTTTCTTT. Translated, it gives CASSGVWGGTEAFF.

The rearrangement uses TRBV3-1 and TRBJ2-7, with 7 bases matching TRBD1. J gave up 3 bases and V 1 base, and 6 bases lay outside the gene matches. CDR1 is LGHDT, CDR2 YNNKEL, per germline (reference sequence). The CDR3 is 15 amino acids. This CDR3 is CASSQGPDRRYEQYF. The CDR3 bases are TGTGCCAGCAGCCAAGGCCCGGACAGGCGCTACGAGCAGTACTTC.

Here the CDR3 reads CASSPHGARNEKLFF. Here the CDR3 DNA reads TGCGCCAGCAGCCCGCACGGGGCCAGAAATGAAAAACTGTTTTTT. The V gene is TRBV4-1, the J gene TRBJ1-4; possibly TRBD1 for D (5 bases). The CDR3 is 15 residues long. V shed 4 bases and J shed 5 bases, with 14 bases lying between them. From germline, CDR1 is MGHRA and CDR2 YSYEKL.

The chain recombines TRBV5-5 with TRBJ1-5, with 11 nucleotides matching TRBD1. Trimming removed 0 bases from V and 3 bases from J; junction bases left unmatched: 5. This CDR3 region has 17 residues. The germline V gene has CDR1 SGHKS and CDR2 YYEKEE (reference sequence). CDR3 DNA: TGTGCCAGCAGCTTGGGGACAGGGGGCTGGGACAATCAGCCCCAGCATTTT. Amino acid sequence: CASSLGTGGWDNQPQHF.

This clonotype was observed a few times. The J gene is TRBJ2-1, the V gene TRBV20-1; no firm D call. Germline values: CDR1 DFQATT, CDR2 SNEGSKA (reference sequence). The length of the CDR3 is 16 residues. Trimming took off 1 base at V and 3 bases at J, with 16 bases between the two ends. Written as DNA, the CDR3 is TGCAGTGCTAGAGCACCCCCGGCGGAGAGCTACAATGAGCAGTTCTTC. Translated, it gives CSARAPPAESYNEQFF.

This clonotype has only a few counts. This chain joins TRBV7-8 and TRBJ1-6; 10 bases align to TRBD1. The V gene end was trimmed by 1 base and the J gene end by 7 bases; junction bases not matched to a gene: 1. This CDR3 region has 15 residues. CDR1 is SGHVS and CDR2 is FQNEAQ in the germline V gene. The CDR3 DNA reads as TGTGCCAGCAGCTTAGGGGGACAGGGGAATTCACCCCTCCACTTT. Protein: CASSLGGQGNSPLHF.

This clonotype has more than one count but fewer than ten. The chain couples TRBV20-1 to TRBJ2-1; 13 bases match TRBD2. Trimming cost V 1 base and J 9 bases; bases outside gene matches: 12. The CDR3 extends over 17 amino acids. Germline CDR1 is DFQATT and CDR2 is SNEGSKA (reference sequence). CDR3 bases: TGCAGTGCTAGAGCGGGAACTAGCGGGAGGGCCAGTCGTGAGCAGTTCTTC. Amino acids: CSARAGTSGRASREQFF.

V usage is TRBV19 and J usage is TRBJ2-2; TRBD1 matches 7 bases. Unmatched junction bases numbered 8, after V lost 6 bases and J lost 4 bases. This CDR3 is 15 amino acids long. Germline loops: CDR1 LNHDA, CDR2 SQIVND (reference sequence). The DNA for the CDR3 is TGTGCCAGTAGGCCTCGGGACAGAGCCACCGGGGAGCTGTTTTTT. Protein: CASRPRDRATGELFF.

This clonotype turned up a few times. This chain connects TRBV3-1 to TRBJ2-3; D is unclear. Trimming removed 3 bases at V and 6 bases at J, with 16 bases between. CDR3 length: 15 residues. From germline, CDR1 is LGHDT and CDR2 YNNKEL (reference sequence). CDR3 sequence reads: CASSQLLNSPDTQYF. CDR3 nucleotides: TGTGCCAGCAGCCAGCTTCTGAACTCCCCCGATACGCAGTATTTT.

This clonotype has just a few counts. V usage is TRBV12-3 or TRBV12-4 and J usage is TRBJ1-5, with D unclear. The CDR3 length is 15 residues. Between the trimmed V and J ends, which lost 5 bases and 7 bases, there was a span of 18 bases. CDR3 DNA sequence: TGTGCCAGCAGTCCCTCCCGGGTACGTGGACAGCCCCAGCATTTT. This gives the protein CASSPSRVRGQPQHF.

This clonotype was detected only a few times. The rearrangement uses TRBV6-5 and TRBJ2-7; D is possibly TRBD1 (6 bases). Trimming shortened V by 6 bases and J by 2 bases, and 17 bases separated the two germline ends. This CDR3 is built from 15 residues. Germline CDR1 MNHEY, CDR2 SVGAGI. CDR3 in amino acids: CASRMQGQSPYEQYF. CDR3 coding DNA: TGTGCCAGCAGAATGCAGGGGCAGTCCCCCTACGAGCAGTACTTC.